This passage covers 4 T cell receptor beta chains from one sample sequenced in a study of blood T cell repertoires in COVID-19. The table came from immunoSEQ multiplex PCR; TCRdb's copy has only in-frame clones and leaves some out. The table has roughly 150,000 clones, 80% seen once; the top ten hold 4.5% to 7.5%. The sample was PBMCs or T cells enriched from blood (not recorded which). The receptors come from a man aged 35 to 55 who had recovered from COVID-19.

The rearrangement links TRBV6-6 to TRBJ2-2; D might be TRBD2 (6 bases). The CDR3 contains 18 residues. Germline loops: CDR1 MNHNY, CDR2 SVGAGI (reference sequence). The V end was cut by 5 bases, the J end by 0 bases, with 19 bases between. The CDR3 nucleotides are TGTGCCAGCAGTCCCCTTATATTGACTAGGTCGAACACCGGGGAGCTGTTTTTT. The encoded protein is CASSPLILTRSNTGELFF.

The rearrangement links TRBV27 to TRBJ2-1; tentatively, D is TRBD2 (5 bases). The V end lost 4 bases, the J end lost 4 bases, and 26 bases lay between the germline ends. Germline V lookup: CDR1 MNHEY, CDR2 SMNVEV (reference sequence). This CDR3 contains 19 residues. CDR3 region: CASSSPPRGRTARYNEQFF. CDR3 nucleotide sequence: TGTGCCAGCAGTTCCCCCCCCAGAGGACGGACTGCGCGATACAATGAGCAGTTCTTC.

J is TRBJ1-2 and V is TRBV24-1; TRBD1 might be the D (6 bases). Germline V CDR1 and CDR2: KGHDR, SFDVKD. CDR3 size: 16 residues. V lost 3 bases, J lost 8 bases, and 21 bases lay in between. The CDR3 reads CATSDPLQGPMMGYTF. CDR3 DNA: TGTGCCACCAGTGATCCATTACAGGGTCCTATGATGGGCTACACCTTC.

Here the CDR3 DNA reads TGTGCCAGCAGCCAAGAAGGAGGCGGGGGAGGAGTAGGCACCGGGGAGCTGTTTTTT. This sequence encodes CASSQEGGGGGVGTGELFF. V usage is TRBV3-1 (or the pseudogene TRBV3-2) and J usage is TRBJ2-2; TRBD2 matches at 7 bases. Trimming cost V 0 bases and J 4 bases; bases outside gene matches: 14. The germline CDR1 and CDR2 sequences are LGHDT and YNNKEL (reference sequence). This CDR3 comprises 19 residues.